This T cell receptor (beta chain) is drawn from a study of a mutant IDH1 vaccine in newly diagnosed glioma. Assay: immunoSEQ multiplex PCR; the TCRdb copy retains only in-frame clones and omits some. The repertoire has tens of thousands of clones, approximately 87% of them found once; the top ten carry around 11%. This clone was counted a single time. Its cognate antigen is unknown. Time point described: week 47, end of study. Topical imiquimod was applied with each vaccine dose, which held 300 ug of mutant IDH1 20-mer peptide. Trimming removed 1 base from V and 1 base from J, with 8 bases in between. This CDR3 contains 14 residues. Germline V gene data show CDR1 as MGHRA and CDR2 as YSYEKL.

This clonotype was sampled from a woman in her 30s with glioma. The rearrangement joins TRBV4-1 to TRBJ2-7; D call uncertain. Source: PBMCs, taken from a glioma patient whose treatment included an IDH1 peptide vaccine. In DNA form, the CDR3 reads TGCGCCAGCAGCCAAGTCGGACGGTCCTACGAGCAGTACTTC. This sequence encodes CASSQVGRSYEQYF.